This T cell receptor beta chain originates from a study of T cells after yellow fever vaccination. 5'RACE template switching produced TCR cDNA carrying a universal primer site and UMIs. MiXCR was run by TCRdb on the 5' RACE reads, yielding one entry per CDR3 protein. The sample lists 500,000 to 650,000 distinct CDR3 sequences, around 16% occurring once. Study-level results: Abundant clonotypes from the bulk population could get into FACS-sorted repertoires as contaminants. A small proportion of clonotypes was detected in both the CD4 and CD8 compartments.

On this clonotype: Its matching antigen is unknown.

The TCR sequence derives from a man between 18 and 35 years old who received the YFV17D yellow fever vaccine. Material: PBMCs, obtained less than 6 days after the first yellow fever vaccination.

Written as DNA, the CDR3 is TGTGCCAGCAGCCCCCATCGTCGGGATAGCGAGCAGTACGTC. The encoded protein is CASSPHRRDSEQYV. The chain couples TRBV9 to TRBJ2-7; D possibly corresponds to TRBD2 (5 bases). Germline V CDR1 and CDR2: SGDLS, YYNGEE. The CDR3 runs 14 residues. Trimming removed 4 bases from V and 6 bases from J, with 17 bases in between.